Each of the 10 T cell receptor beta chains below was sequenced from the same sample in a study of blood T cell repertoires in COVID-19. The protocol was immunoSEQ multiplex PCR, while the TCRdb copy is restricted to in-frame clones and leaves out a portion. The sample holds 200,000 to 250,000 clones, roughly 77% seen once. The sequencing input was PBMCs or T cells enriched from blood (not recorded which). The receptors originated from a man aged 40-49 years who had recovered from COVID-19.

This clone occurred a few times. Distinct nucleotide sequences in the sample also encode this CDR3. The J gene is TRBJ1-6, the V gene TRBV30; 8 positions agree with TRBD1. Germline V gene lookup returns CDR1 GTSNPN and CDR2 SVGIG (reference sequence). The V gene end was trimmed by 5 bases and the J gene end by 3 bases; junction bases not matched to a gene: 0. This CDR3 contains 13 residues. The CDR3 region has the DNA TGTGCCTGGGGACAGGGCTATAATTCACCCCTCCACTTT. It specifies CAWGQGYNSPLHF.

The V gene is TRBV24-1, the J gene TRBJ2-1; D is unclear. This CDR3 is built from 12 residues. The V gene's germline CDR1 is KGHDR and CDR2 SFDVKD. The V end lost 2 bases, the J end lost 10 bases, and 8 bases lay between the germline ends. CDR3 DNA sequence: TGTGCCACCAGTGATTCTACGGAGGAGCAGTTCTTC. Translating gives CATSDSTEEQFF.

The V gene is TRBV7-6, the J gene TRBJ2-5, with 8 bases identical to TRBD1. Germline V gene lookup returns CDR1 SGHVS and CDR2 FNYEAQ. This CDR3 has 16 amino acids. The junction had 11 bases not matched to a gene; V was cut back by 1 base and J by 7 bases. The CDR3 bases are TGTGCCAGCAGCTTAGAGCGCGGACAGGGAAAGGCGACCCAGTACTTC. It translates to CASSLERGQGKATQYF.

The chain is built from TRBV19 and TRBJ2-5, with 7 nucleotides matching TRBD1. This CDR3 contains 14 residues. Losses at the gene ends were 2 bases for V and 3 bases for J; bases not matched to a gene: 3. Per germline, CDR1 LNHDA and CDR2 SQIVND (reference sequence). The CDR3 protein is CASSIRGPKETQYF. Here the CDR3 DNA reads TGTGCCAGTAGTATAAGGGGGCCCAAAGAGACCCAGTACTTC.

This clone came up once. The chain recombines TRBV5-4 with TRBJ2-3, with D possibly matching TRBD2 (6 bases). The CDR3 runs 17 residues. The germline CDR1 and CDR2 sequences are SGHNT and YYREEE (reference sequence). The V and J ends lost 4 bases and 1 base respectively, with 19 bases between them. The CDR3, as DNA: TGTGCCAGCAGCCAGTGGGGGGTCGCCAAGGGCACAGATACGCAGTATTTT. Amino acid sequence: CASSQWGVAKGTDTQYF.

The CDR3 sequence: CASSDSGGGPLHF. The CDR3 DNA is TGTGCCAGCAGTGACTCCGGAGGAGGGCCCCTCCACTTT. This sequence joins TRBV6-4 and TRBJ1-6; D call uncertain. Germline CDR1 is MRHNA and CDR2 is SNTAGT. V lost 0 bases and J lost 13, with 10 bases in between. There are 13 residues in the CDR3.

This chain joins TRBV7-9 and TRBJ2-1; 9 bases line up with TRBD1. Germline-derived CDR1 and CDR2 are SEHNR and FQNEAQ (reference sequence). V lost 2 bases, J lost 3 bases, and 8 bases stayed unmatched. The CDR3 extends over 17 amino acids. The CDR3 sequence is CASSLRSRDRVYNEQFF. The CDR3 DNA reads as TGTGCCAGCAGCTTAAGGAGTCGGGACAGGGTCTACAATGAGCAGTTCTTC.

The chain couples TRBV2 to TRBJ1-6; the D gene is possibly TRBD1 (6 bases). The CDR3 runs to 15 residues. Between the trimmed V and J ends, which lost 6 bases and 5 bases, there was a span of 14 bases. CDR1 and CDR2 (germline): SNHLY, FYNNEI. Here the CDR3 reads CASRYRDTNNSPLHF. The CDR3 DNA reads TGTGCCAGCAGGTACCGGGACACCAATAATTCACCCCTCCACTTT. Looking up the rest from reference TRBV2 and TRBJ1-6 gives the full variable domain: EPEVTQTPSHQVTQMGQEVILRCVPISNHLYFYWYRQILGQKVEFLVSFYNNEISEKSEIFDDQFSVERPDGSNFTLKIRSTKLEDSAMYFCASRYRDTNNSPLHFGNGTRLTVT.

The chain couples TRBV6-5 to TRBJ1-1; 7 nucleotides agree with TRBD1. This CDR3 is 14 amino acids long. Germline-derived CDR1 and CDR2 are MNHEY and SVGAGI. The CDR3 spells CGSETGFMNTEAFF. CDR3 nucleotide sequence: TGTGGCTCTGAGACAGGGTTCATGAACACTGAAGCTTTCTTT.

This clone was seen a handful of times. The chain employs TRBV2 and TRBJ1-5; TRBD1 matches at 8 bases. Germline loops: CDR1 SNHLY, CDR2 FYNNEI. Losses at the gene ends were 5 bases for V and 7 bases for J; bases not matched to a gene: 10. This CDR3 is built from 15 residues. The CDR3 here is CASSTGQGRGQPQHF. CDR3 DNA: TGTGCCAGCAGTACTGGACAGGGAAGAGGACAGCCCCAGCATTTT.